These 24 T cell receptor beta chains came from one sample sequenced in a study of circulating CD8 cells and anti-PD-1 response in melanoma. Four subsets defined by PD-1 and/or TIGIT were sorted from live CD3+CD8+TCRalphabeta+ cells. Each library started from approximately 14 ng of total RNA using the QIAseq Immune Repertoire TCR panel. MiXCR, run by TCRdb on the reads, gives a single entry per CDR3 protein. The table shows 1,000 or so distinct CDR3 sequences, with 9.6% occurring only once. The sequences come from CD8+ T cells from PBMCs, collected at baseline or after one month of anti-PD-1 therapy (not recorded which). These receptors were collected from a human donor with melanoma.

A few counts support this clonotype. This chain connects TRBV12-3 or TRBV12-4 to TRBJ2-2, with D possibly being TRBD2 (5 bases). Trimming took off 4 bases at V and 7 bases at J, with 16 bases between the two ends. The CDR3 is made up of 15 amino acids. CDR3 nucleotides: TGTGCCAGCAGTTCCCACGGGAACCCCGGCGGGGAGCTGTTTTTT. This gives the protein CASSSHGNPGGELFF.

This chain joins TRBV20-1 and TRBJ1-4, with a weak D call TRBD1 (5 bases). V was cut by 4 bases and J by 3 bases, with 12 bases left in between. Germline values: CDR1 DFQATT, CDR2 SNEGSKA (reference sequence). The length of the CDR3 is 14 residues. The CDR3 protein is CSAKIWGSNEKLFF. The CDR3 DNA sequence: TGCAGTGCTAAGATCTGGGGGTCTAATGAAAAACTGTTTTTT.

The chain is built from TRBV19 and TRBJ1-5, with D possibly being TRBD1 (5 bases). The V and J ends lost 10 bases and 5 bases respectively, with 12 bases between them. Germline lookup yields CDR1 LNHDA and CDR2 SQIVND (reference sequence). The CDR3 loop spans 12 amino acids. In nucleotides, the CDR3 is TGTGCCACCCGGTTAGGGGATCAGCCCCAGCATTTT. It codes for CATRLGDQPQHF.

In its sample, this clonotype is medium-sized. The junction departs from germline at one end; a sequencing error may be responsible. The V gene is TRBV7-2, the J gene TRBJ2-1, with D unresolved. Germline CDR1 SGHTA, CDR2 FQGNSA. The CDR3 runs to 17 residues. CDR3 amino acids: CASSLAVRMGCYDEQFF. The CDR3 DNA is TGTGCCAGCAGCTTAGCTGTAAGGATGGGATGCTACGATGAGCAGTTCTTC.

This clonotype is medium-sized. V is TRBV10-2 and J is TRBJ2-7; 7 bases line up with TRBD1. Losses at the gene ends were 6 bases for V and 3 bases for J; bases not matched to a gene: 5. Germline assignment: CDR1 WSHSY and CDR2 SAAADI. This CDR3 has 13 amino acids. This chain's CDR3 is CASRTGQNYEQYF. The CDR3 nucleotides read TGCGCCAGCAGGACGGGACAGAACTACGAGCAGTACTTC.

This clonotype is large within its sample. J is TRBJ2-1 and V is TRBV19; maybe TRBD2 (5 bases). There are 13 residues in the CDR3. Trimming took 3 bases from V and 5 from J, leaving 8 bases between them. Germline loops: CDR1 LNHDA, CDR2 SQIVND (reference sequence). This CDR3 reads CASSITEDNEQFF. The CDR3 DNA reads TGTGCCAGTAGTATTACGGAGGACAATGAGCAGTTCTTC.

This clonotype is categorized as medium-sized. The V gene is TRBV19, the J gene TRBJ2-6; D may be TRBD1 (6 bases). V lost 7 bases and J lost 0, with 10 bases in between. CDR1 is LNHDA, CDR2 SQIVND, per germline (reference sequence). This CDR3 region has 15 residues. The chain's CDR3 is CASTGTSSGANVLTF. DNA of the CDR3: TGTGCCAGTACAGGGACAAGCTCTGGGGCCAACGTCCTGACTTTC.

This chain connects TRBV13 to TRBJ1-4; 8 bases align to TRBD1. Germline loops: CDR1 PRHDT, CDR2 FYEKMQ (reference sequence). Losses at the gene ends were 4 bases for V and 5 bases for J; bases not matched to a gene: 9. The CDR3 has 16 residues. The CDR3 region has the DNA TGTGCCAGCAGCTCGCGGCGACAGGGGAGGAATGAAAAACTGTTTTTT. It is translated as CASSSRRQGRNEKLFF.

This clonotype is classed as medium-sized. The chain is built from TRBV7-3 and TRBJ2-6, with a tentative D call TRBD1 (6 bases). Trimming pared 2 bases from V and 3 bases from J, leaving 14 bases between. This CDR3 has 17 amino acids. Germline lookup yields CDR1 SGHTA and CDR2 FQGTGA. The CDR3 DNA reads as TGTGCCAGCAGCTTACATGGCAGGGGTAATGGGGCCAACGTCCTGACTTTC. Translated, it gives CASSLHGRGNGANVLTF. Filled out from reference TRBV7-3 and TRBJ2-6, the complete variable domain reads GAGVSQTPSNKVTEKGKYVELRCDPISGHTALYWYRQSLGQGPEFLIYFQGTGAADDSGLPNDRFFAVRPEGSVSTLKIQRTERGDSAVYLCASSLHGRGNGANVLTFGAGSRLTVL.

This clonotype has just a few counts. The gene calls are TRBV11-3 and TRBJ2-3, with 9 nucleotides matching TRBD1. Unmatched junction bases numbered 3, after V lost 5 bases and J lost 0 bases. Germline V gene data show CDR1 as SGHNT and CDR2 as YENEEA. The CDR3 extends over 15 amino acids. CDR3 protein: CASSPGTGSTDTQYF. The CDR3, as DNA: TGTGCCAGCAGCCCTGGGACAGGGAGCACAGATACGCAGTATTTT. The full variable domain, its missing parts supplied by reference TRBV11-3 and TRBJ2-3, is EAGVVQSPRYKIIEKKQPVAFWCNPISGHNTLYWYLQNLGQGPELLIRYENEEAVDDSQLPKDRFSAERLKGVDSTLKIQPAELGDSAVYLCASSPGTGSTDTQYFGPGTRLTVL.

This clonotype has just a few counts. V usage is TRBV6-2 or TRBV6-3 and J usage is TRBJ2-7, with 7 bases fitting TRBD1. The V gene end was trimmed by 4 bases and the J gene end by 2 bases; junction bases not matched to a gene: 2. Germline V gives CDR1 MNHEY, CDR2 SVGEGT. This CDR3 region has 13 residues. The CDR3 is CASSWGQPYEQYF. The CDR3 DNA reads TGTGCCAGCAGTTGGGGACAGCCCTACGAGCAGTACTTC.

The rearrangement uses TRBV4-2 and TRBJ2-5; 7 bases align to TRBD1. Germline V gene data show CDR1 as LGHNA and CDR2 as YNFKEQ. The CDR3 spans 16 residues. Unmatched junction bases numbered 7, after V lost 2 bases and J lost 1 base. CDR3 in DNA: TGTGCCAGCAGCCAACCCTGGGACAGCATCCAAGAGACCCAGTACTTC. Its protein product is CASSQPWDSIQETQYF.

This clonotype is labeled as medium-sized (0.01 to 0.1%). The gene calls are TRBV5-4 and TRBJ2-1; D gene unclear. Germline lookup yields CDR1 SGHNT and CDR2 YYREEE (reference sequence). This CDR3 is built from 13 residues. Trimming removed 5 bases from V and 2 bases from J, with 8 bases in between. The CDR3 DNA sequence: TGTGCCAGCAGGCCAGATACCTACAATGAGCAGTTCTTC. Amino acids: CASRPDTYNEQFF.

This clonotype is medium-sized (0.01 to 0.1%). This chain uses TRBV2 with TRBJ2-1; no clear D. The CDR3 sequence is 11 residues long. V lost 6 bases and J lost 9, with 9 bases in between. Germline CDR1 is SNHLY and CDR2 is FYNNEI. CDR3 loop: CASSARAEQFF. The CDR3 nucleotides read TGTGCCAGCAGCGCTAGGGCTGAGCAGTTCTTC.

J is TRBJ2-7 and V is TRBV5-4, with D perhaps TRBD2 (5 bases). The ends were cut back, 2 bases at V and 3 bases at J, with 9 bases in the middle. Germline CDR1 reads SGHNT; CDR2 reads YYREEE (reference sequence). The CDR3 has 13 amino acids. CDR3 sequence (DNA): TGTGCCAGCAGCTTTAGAGGGATCTACGAGCAGTACTTC. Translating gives CASSFRGIYEQYF.

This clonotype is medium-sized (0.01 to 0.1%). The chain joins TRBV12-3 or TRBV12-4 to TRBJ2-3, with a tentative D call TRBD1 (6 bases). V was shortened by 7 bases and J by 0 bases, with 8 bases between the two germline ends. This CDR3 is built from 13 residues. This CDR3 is CASTGQSTDTQYF. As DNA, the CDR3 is TGTGCCAGCACCGGACAGAGCACAGATACGCAGTATTTT.

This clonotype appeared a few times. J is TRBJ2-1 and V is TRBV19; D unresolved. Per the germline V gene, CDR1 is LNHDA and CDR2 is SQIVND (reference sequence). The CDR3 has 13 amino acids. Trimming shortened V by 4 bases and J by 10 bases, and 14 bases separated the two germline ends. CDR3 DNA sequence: TGTGCCAGTAGTAGACGGTCCAGTTTAGAGCAGTTCTTC. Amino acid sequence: CASSRRSSLEQFF.

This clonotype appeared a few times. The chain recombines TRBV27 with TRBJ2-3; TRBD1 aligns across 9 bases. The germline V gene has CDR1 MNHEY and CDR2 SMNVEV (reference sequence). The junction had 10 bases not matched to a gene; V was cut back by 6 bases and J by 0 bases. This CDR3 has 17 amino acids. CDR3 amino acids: CASRPPPGQGSTDTQYF. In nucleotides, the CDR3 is TGTGCCAGCAGGCCACCCCCGGGACAGGGTAGCACAGATACGCAGTATTTT.

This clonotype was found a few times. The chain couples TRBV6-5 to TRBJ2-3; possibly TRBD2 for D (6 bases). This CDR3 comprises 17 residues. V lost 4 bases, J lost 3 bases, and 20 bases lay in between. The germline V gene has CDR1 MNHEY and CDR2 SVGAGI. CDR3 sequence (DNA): TGTGCCAGCAGTTCCCTTAGGTCTAGCGACGGGACAGATACGCAGTATTTT. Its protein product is CASSSLRSSDGTDTQYF.

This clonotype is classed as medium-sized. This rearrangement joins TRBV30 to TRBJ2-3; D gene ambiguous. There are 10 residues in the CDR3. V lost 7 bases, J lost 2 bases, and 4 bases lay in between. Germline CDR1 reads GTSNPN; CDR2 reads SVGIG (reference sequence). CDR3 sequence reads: CAYYTDTQYF. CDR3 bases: TGTGCCTACTACACAGATACGCAGTATTTT.

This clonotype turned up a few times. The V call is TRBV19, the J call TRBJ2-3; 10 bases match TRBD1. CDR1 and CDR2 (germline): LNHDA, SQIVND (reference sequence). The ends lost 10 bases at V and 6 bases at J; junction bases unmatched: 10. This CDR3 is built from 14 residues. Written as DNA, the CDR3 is TGTGCCACTAAGGAAGGGACAGGGGAGGATACGCAGTATTTT. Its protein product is CATKEGTGEDTQYF.

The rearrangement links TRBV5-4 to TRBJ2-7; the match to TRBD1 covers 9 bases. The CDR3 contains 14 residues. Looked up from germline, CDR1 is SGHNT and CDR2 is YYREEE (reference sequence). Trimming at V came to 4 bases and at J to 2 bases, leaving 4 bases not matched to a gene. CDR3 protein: CASSLRDRAYEQYF. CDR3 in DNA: TGTGCCAGCAGCCTCCGGGACAGGGCCTACGAGCAGTACTTC.

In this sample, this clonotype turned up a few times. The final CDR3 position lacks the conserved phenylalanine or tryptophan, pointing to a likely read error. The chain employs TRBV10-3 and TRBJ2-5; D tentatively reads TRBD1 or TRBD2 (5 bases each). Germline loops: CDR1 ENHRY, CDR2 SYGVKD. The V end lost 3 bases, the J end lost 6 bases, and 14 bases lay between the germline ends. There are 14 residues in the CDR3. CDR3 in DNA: TGTGCCATCAGTGAAATGGGGGAATTGAAGACCCAGTACCTC. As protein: CAISEMGELKTQYL.

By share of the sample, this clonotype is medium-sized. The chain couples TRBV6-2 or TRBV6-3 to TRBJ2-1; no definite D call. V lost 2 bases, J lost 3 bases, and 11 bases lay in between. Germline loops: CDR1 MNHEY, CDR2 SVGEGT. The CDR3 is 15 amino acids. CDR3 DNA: TGTGCCAGCAGTTACGAGGACGGGTACTACAATGAGCAGTTCTTC. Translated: CASSYEDGYYNEQFF.